This T cell receptor (beta chain) is from a study of control samples from healthy donors and cancer patients. Profiling relied on immunoSEQ multiplex PCR, and the TCRdb table lists in-frame clones only, not all of them. The sample consists of over 100,000 clones, about nine tenths of them appearing once. CDR3 size: 18 residues. V lost 0 bases to trimming and J lost 7 bases; unmatched junction nucleotides: 8. Germline V gene data show CDR1 as WNHNN and CDR2 as SYGVQD (reference sequence). The chain has TRBV10-1 and TRBJ2-2; 13 bases map to TRBD2. This TCR came from a man between 35 and 55 years old in good health. The sequencing sample was made of blood. The CDR3 spells CASSESKSGLAGIGELFF. The CDR3 DNA reads as TGCGCCAGCAGTGAGTCGAAATCGGGACTAGCGGGGATCGGGGAGCTGTTTTTT.